The 3 T cell receptor beta chains below were found in one sample sequenced in a study of blood T cell repertoires in COVID-19. This table comes from immunoSEQ multiplex PCR, and its TCRdb copy is limited to in-frame clones, with some not included. The sample has about 300,000 clones, approximately 86% seen once; the top ten hold 1% to 1.5%. Sequencing was carried out using peripheral blood. The receptors were gathered from a man in his 70s with acute or convalescent COVID-19.

CDR3 loop: CASSPRAEGGTGELFF. The CDR3 DNA sequence: TGTGCCAGCAGCCCTCGGGCCGAGGGAGGGACCGGGGAGCTGTTTTTT. The genes are TRBV5-4 and TRBJ2-2; TRBD2 matches at 7 bases. With 4 bases clipped from V and 5 bases from J, the junction kept 11 bases outside the gene matches. Germline V gene sequence: CDR1 SGHNT, CDR2 YYREEE (reference sequence). The CDR3 has 16 amino acids.

The J gene is TRBJ2-7, the V gene TRBV19; TRBD2 might be the D (5 bases). V lost 4 bases and J 0 bases, leaving 13 bases between the germline ends. The CDR3 has 15 residues. Germline CDR1 reads LNHDA; CDR2 reads SQIVND (reference sequence). Here the CDR3 reads CASSTLYAGSYEQYF. The CDR3 region has the DNA TGTGCCAGTAGTACGCTCTACGCGGGCTCCTACGAGCAGTACTTC.

This sequence joins TRBV11-3 and TRBJ2-7; 10 bases match TRBD1. The V gene end was trimmed by 2 bases and the J gene end by 3 bases; junction bases not matched to a gene: 10. Germline V gene lookup returns CDR1 SGHNT and CDR2 YENEEA. The CDR3 runs to 17 residues. The CDR3 loop reads CASSLRVNRDRGYEQYF. The CDR3 region has the DNA TGTGCCAGCAGCTTACGAGTCAACCGGGACAGGGGCTACGAGCAGTACTTC.